Listed below are T cell receptor beta chains from one sample, sequenced in a study of blood T cell repertoires in COVID-19. Sequencing was performed with immunoSEQ multiplex PCR; in TCRdb, only in-frame clones are kept and a portion is missing. The data show 110,000 to 150,000 clones, around 89% seen once. Sequencing was carried out using peripheral blood. The receptors originated from a man in his 60s with active or convalescent COVID-19. The CDR3 runs from the conserved cysteine through the conserved F or W. Each record gives: V gene, CDR3 length, clone size, D gene, J gene, CDR3 DNA, CDR3 protein. A D gene is named only where the DNA matches it firmly. Expanded clones are given a class, and other clones once, few, many or no size at all.

V gene: TRBV4-3
CDR3 length: 15
clone size: .
D gene: .
J gene: TRBJ2-5
CDR3 DNA: TGCGCCAGCAGCCAAGGTGGAGGAGGCGGGGAGACCCAGTACTTC
CDR3 protein: CASSQGGGGGETQYF

V gene: TRBV6-2/TRBV6-3
CDR3 length: 14
clone size: .
D gene: TRBD2
J gene: TRBJ2-4
CDR3 DNA: TGTGCCAGCAGTTTAAACGGGAGGGGAGACATTCAGTACTTC
CDR3 protein: CASSLNGRGDIQYF

V gene: TRBV4-1
CDR3 length: 17
clone size: .
D gene: TRBD2
J gene: TRBJ2-2
CDR3 DNA: TGCGCCAGCAGCCAAGGCGGAGCGGGAGGGCCTAACGGGGAGCTGTTTTTT
CDR3 protein: CASSQGGAGGPNGELFF

V gene: TRBV29-1
CDR3 length: 14
clone size: .
D gene: TRBD1
J gene: TRBJ1-1
CDR3 DNA: TGCAGCGTTGAACACACTCCCGGGACAGGGGAGGCTTTCTTT
CDR3 protein: CSVEHTPGTGEAFF

V gene: TRBV12-1
CDR3 length: 18
clone size: .
D gene: .
J gene: TRBJ1-5
CDR3 DNA: TGTGCCAGCAGCCCTGAGGGGACAGCCATGGATAGCAATCAGCCCCAGCATTTT
CDR3 protein: CASSPEGTAMDSNQPQHF

V gene: TRBV4-3
CDR3 length: 16
clone size: once
D gene: .
J gene: TRBJ1-1
CDR3 DNA: TGCGCCAGCAGCCAAGATACGCGGAGGATAAACACTGAAGCTTTCTTT
CDR3 protein: CASSQDTRRINTEAFF

V gene: TRBV13
CDR3 length: 17
clone size: .
D gene: TRBD1
J gene: TRBJ1-2
CDR3 DNA: TGTGCCAGCAGCTACCGGGACAGGACCGACTACAACTATGGCTACACCTTC
CDR3 protein: CASSYRDRTDYNYGYTF

V gene: TRBV7-2
CDR3 length: 16
clone size: .
D gene: TRBD2
J gene: TRBJ2-5
CDR3 DNA: TGTGCCAGCAGCTTAGCAGCAGCGGGAGGGGGGGAGACCCAGTACTTC
CDR3 protein: CASSLAAAGGGETQYF

V gene: TRBV5-1
CDR3 length: 13
clone size: .
D gene: .
J gene: TRBJ1-1
CDR3 DNA: TGCGCCACCAGAACAGGAGAGAACACTGAAGCTTTCTTT
CDR3 protein: CATRTGENTEAFF

V gene: TRBV7-3
CDR3 length: 14
clone size: .
D gene: .
J gene: TRBJ2-5
CDR3 DNA: TGTGCCAGCAGCTTAAATAGAGGGGGAGAGACCCAGTACTTC
CDR3 protein: CASSLNRGGETQYF

V gene: TRBV29-1
CDR3 length: 12
clone size: .
D gene: TRBD1
J gene: TRBJ1-2
CDR3 DNA: TGCAGCGTCCTGGACAGGAACTATGGCTACACCTTC
CDR3 protein: CSVLDRNYGYTF